These 16 T cell receptor beta chains came from one sample sequenced in a study of blood T cell repertoires in COVID-19. Only in-frame clones appear in the TCRdb table, and some are missing; sequencing was by immunoSEQ multiplex PCR. The sample lists 20,000 to 30,000 clones, 65% to 90% occurring once. What was sequenced was peripheral blood. The receptors come from a woman of 80 years or more with acute or convalescent COVID-19.

The J gene is TRBJ1-2, the V gene TRBV19, with TRBD1 matching 9 bases. The germline gives CDR1 LNHDA, CDR2 SQIVND (reference sequence). Trimming took 5 bases from V and 4 from J; bases not matched to a gene: 8. The CDR3 runs to 15 residues. CDR3 bases: TGTGCCAGTAGTCTCTGGACAGGGGAGCGCTATGGCTACACCTTC. Protein: CASSLWTGERYGYTF.

V gene TRBV3-1 (or the pseudogene TRBV3-2) combines with J gene TRBJ2-7, with 8 bases matching TRBD1. The CDR3 length is 13 residues. The V gene's germline CDR1 is LGHDT and CDR2 YNNKEL (reference sequence). J gave up 5 bases and V 4 bases, and 4 bases lay outside the gene matches. CDR3 DNA sequence: TGTGCCAGCAGCCGAACGACAGGGGACGAGCAGTACTTC. Translation: CASSRTTGDEQYF.

The J gene is TRBJ1-2, the V gene TRBV18; a weak D match, TRBD1 (6 bases). Deletions cut 3 bases from V and 2 bases from J, with 13 bases between. The CDR3 extends over 15 amino acids. CDR1 is KGHSH and CDR2 is LQKENI in the germline V gene. The CDR3 DNA reads TGTGCCAGCTCACCTCCAGGGGCTGAGAACTATGGCTACACCTTC. Amino acids: CASSPPGAENYGYTF.

The CDR3 nucleotides are TGTGCCAGCGGTCGGGGGGGAATCGAAAAACTGTTTTTT. Its protein is CASGRGGIEKLFF. The chain is built from TRBV6-5 and TRBJ1-4; D possibly corresponds to TRBD1 (5 bases). Trimming shortened V by 8 bases and J by 8 bases, and 15 bases separated the two germline ends. The germline CDR1 and CDR2 sequences are MNHEY and SVGAGI. CDR3 length: 13 residues.

This rearrangement joins TRBV18 to TRBJ1-2, with D hard to call. CDR1 KGHSH and CDR2 LQKENI come from the germline V gene. V dropped 1 base and J dropped 6 bases, with 12 bases sitting between them. The CDR3 length is 14 residues. The CDR3: CASSPRPPGDGYTF. The CDR3 DNA reads TGTGCCAGCTCACCACGTCCCCCGGGAGATGGCTACACCTTC.

The V gene is TRBV9, the J gene TRBJ2-2; the D gene is possibly TRBD2 (5 bases). Germline-derived CDR1 and CDR2 are SGDLS and YYNGEE. There are 15 residues in the CDR3. Trimming took off 7 bases at V and 0 bases at J, with 13 bases between the two ends. The CDR3 sequence: CASGEGLSNTGELFF. The DNA of the CDR3 is TGTGCCAGCGGGGAAGGACTTTCGAACACCGGGGAGCTGTTTTTT.

V usage is TRBV18 and J usage is TRBJ1-6; tentatively, D is TRBD1 (5 bases). The length of the CDR3 is 15 residues. V shed 2 bases and J shed 6 bases, with 11 bases lying between them. CDR1 is KGHSH, CDR2 LQKENI, per germline. The CDR3 DNA is TGTGCCAGCTCACCAGGGGCAGGGCGTAATTCACCCCTCCACTTT. Protein: CASSPGAGRNSPLHF.

This rearrangement joins TRBV2 to TRBJ2-2; TRBD1 matches 8 bases. The CDR3 is 15 residues long. V gave up 4 bases and J gave up 7 bases; unmatched junction bases: 8. Germline CDR1 SNHLY, CDR2 FYNNEI. CDR3 in DNA: TGTGCCAGCAGTGTGAATCAGGGGGCAATCGGGGAGCTGTTTTTT. Translating it yields CASSVNQGAIGELFF. Full variable domain (missing parts from reference TRBV2 and TRBJ2-2): EPEVTQTPSHQVTQMGQEVILRCVPISNHLYFYWYRQILGQKVEFLVSFYNNEISEKSEIFDDQFSVERPDGSNFTLKIRSTKLEDSAMYFCASSVNQGAIGELFFGEGSRLTVL.

V usage is TRBV4-1 and J usage is TRBJ2-3; TRBD2 matches at 8 bases. This CDR3 is built from 15 residues. J gave up 2 bases and V 3 bases, and 4 bases lay outside the gene matches. From germline, CDR1 is MGHRA and CDR2 YSYEKL. CDR3: CASSQARGATDTQYF. Here the CDR3 DNA reads TGCGCCAGCAGCCAGGCGCGGGGGGCCACAGATACGCAGTATTTT.

CDR3 DNA: TGTGCCAGCAGCTTAGCGTCCAGCGCTAACTATGGCTACACCTTC. Its protein is CASSLASSANYGYTF. The chain carries TRBV7-2 and TRBJ1-2; D is unclear. Trimming cost V 0 bases and J 0 bases, with 8 bases left between them. Germline loops: CDR1 SGHTA, CDR2 FQGNSA. The CDR3 is 15 residues long.

This clone has just one count. The J gene is TRBJ2-1, the V gene TRBV21-1; TRBD2, as called in the table, went unchecked against the DNA. TRBV21-1 is listed as a pseudogene. This CDR3 region has 14 residues. CDR3 sequence: CASSKETKGDEQFF. CDR3 sequence (DNA): TGTGCCAGCAGCAAAGAGACTAAGGGCGATGAGCAGTTCTTC.

J is TRBJ2-1 and V is TRBV9, with TRBD2 matching 10 bases. There are 16 residues in the CDR3. J lost 8 bases, V lost 0 bases, and 8 bases had no gene match. Germline V gives CDR1 SGDLS, CDR2 YYNGEE. CDR3 sequence: CASSVDASGRLDEQFF. The CDR3 coding sequence is TGTGCCAGCAGCGTAGATGCTAGCGGGAGACTAGATGAGCAGTTCTTC.

V and J are TRBV19 and TRBJ2-5, with TRBD2 as a possible D gene (6 bases). Trimming pared 7 bases from V and 4 bases from J, leaving 19 bases between. Germline V gene lookup returns CDR1 LNHDA and CDR2 SQIVND (reference sequence). This CDR3 is 15 amino acids long. DNA of the CDR3: TGTGCCAGTACCCTGACGGGGGTTTCCTTAGAGACCCAGTACTTC. It specifies CASTLTGVSLETQYF.

This clone was counted only a few times. The CDR3 region is CASSSTTAINQPQHF. DNA for the CDR3: TGTGCCAGCAGCTCCACGACAGCCATAAATCAGCCCCAGCATTTT. The chain couples TRBV7-9 to TRBJ1-5, with D possibly matching TRBD1 (5 bases). Trimming cost V 4 bases and J 4 bases, with 14 bases left between them. Germline V gene sequence: CDR1 SEHNR, CDR2 FQNEAQ (reference sequence). The CDR3 extends over 15 amino acids.

CDR3 nucleotides: TGTGCCAGCAGCAGCTACAGGGGGATTCACACTGAAGCTTTCTTT. This sequence encodes CASSSYRGIHTEAFF. The chain employs TRBV6-5 and TRBJ1-1; 8 nucleotides align to TRBD1. The CDR3 extends over 15 amino acids. V shed 6 bases and J 3 bases; nucleotides not matched to a gene: 9. The V gene's germline CDR1 is MNHEY and CDR2 SVGAGI.

This chain connects TRBV6-5 to TRBJ2-3; TRBD2 matches at 8 bases. V was pared by 2 bases and J by 0 bases, with 4 bases of the junction left unmatched. In germline, CDR1 is MNHEY, CDR2 SVGAGI. CDR3 length: 16 residues. The DNA of the CDR3 is TGTGCCAGCAGTTACAGTAGCGGGATGAGCACAGATACGCAGTATTTT. Translating gives CASSYSSGMSTDTQYF.